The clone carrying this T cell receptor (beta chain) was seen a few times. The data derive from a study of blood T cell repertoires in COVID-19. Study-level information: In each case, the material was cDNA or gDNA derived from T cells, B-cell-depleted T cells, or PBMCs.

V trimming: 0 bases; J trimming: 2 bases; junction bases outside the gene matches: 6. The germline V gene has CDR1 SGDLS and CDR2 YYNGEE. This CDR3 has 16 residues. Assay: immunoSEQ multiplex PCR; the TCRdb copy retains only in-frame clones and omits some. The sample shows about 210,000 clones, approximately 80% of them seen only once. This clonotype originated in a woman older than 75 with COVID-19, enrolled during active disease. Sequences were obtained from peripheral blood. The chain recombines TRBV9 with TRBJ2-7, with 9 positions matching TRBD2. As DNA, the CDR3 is TGTGCCAGCAGCGTAGGGCCTAGCGGGACGCCCTACGAGCAGTACTTC. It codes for CASSVGPSGTPYEQYF.